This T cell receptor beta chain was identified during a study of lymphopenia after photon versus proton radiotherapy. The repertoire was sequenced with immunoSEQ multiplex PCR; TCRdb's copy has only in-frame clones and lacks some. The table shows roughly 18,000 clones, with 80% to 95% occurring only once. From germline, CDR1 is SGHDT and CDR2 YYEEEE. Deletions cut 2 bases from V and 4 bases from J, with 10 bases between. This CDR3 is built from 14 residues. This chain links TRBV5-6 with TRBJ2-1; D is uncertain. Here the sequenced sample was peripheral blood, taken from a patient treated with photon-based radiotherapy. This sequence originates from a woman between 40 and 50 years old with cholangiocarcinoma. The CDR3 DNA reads TGTGCCAGCAGCTTTTTTGCGAGGTACAATGAGCAGTTCTTC. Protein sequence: CASSFFARYNEQFF.